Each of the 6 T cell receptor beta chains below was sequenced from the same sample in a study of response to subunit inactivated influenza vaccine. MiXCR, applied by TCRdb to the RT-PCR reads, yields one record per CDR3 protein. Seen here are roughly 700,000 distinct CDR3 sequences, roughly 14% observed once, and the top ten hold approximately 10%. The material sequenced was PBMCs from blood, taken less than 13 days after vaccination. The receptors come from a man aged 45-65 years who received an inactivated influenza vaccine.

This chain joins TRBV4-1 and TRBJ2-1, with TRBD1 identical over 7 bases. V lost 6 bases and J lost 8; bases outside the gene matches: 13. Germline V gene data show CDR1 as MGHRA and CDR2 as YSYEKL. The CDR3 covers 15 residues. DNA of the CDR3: TGCGCCAGCAGTCGAACAGGGGCGTCAGTGTATGAGCAGTTCTTC. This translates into CASSRTGASVYEQFF.

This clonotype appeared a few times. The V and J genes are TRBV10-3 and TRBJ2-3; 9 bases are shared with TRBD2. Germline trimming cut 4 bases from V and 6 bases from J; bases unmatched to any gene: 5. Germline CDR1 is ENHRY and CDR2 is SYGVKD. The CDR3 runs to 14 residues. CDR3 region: CAISASGTRDTQYF. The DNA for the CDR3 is TGTGCCATCAGTGCTAGCGGGACCCGCGATACGCAGTATTTT.

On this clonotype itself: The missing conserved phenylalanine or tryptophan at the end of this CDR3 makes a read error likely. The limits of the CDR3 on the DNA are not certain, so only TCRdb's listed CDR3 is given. The CDR3 sequence: CSASLEEGLLY. The rearrangement uses TRBV20-1 and TRBJ2-7; the table's D call of TRBD2 was not tested on the DNA. In germline, CDR1 is DFQATT, CDR2 SNEGSKA (reference sequence). The CDR3 length equals 11 residues, ends included.

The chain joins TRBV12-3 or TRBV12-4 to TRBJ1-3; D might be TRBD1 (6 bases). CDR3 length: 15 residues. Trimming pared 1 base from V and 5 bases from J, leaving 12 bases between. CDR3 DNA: TGTGCCAGCAGTTTAGACAGGGTGATAAGAAACACCATATATTTT. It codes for CASSLDRVIRNTIYF.

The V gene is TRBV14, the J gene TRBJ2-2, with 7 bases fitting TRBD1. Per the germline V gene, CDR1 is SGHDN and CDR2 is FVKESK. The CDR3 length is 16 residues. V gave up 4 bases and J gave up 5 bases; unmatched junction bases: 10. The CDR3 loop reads CASSRLGQTITGELFF. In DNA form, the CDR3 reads TGTGCCAGCAGCCGACTGGGACAGACTATTACCGGGGAGCTGTTTTTT.

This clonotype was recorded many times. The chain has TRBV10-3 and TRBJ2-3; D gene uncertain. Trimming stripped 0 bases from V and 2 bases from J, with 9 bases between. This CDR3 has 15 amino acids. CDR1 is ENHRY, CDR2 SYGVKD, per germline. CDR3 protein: CAISESNSYTDTQYF. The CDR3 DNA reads TGTGCCATCAGTGAGTCTAACAGCTACACAGATACGCAGTATTTT.